These 11 T cell receptor beta chains share one sample of origin, sequenced in a study of T cell responses to AZD1222 COVID-19 vaccine. Repertoires were generated with immunoSEQ multiplex PCR, while TCRdb's copy carries only in-frame clones and drops some. The sample carries roughly 99,000 clones, about 90% recorded once. Material: peripheral blood, obtained on day 0 of AZD1222 vaccination. Source of these receptors: an adult in good health.

This rearrangement joins TRBV7-6 to TRBJ2-2, with a weak D call TRBD2 (5 bases). Germline V CDR1 and CDR2: SGHVS, FNYEAQ. V lost 1 base, J lost 7 bases, and 7 bases lay in between. The CDR3 spans 13 residues. CDR3: CASSLGGYGELFF. DNA for the CDR3: TGTGCCAGCAGCTTAGGAGGGTACGGGGAGCTGTTTTTT. Full variable domain (rest looked up from reference TRBV7-6 and TRBJ2-2): GAGVSQSPRYKVTKRGQDVALRCDPISGHVSLYWYRQALGQGPEFLTYFNYEAQQDKSGLPNDRFSAERPEGSISTLTIQRTEQRDSAMYRCASSLGGYGELFFGEGSRLTVL.

This clone was observed a few times. The chain is built from TRBV4-1 and TRBJ2-7, with D perhaps matching TRBD2 (6 bases). The CDR3 runs 16 residues. Germline CDR1 reads MGHRA; CDR2 reads YSYEKL. Between the trimmed V and J ends, which lost 2 bases and 0 bases, there was a span of 14 bases. The CDR3 is CASSQILGGASYEQYF. CDR3 nucleotide sequence: TGCGCCAGCAGCCAAATTCTGGGCGGGGCCTCCTACGAGCAGTACTTC.

This clone was seen a single time. This sequence joins TRBV19 and TRBJ2-1; 11 bases are a match to TRBD2. The germline CDR1 and CDR2 sequences are LNHDA and SQIVND (reference sequence). This CDR3 contains 15 residues. The trim removed 4 bases at V and 9 bases at J, leaving 8 bases unmatched. CDR3 bases: TGTGCCAGTAGTACGGTAGCGGGGGGGCCAGGTGAGCAGTTCTTC. Translation gives CASSTVAGGPGEQFF.

The J gene is TRBJ2-7, the V gene TRBV5-4; D not resolved. With 4 bases removed from V and 0 bases from J, the gap between germline ends came to 11 bases. The CDR3 is 14 amino acids. Germline V gene lookup returns CDR1 SGHNT and CDR2 YYREEE (reference sequence). Written as DNA, the CDR3 is TGTGCCAGCAGCCTCAGTCTTAGCTCCTACGAGCAGTACTTC. The encoded protein is CASSLSLSSYEQYF.

This clone was picked up one time. The chain has TRBV6-6 and TRBJ1-2; 7 bases are a match to TRBD1. The CDR3 is 15 residues long. Germline loops: CDR1 MNHNY, CDR2 SVGAGI (reference sequence). Trimming removed 0 bases from V and 7 bases from J; junction bases left unmatched: 8. The CDR3 coding sequence is TGTGCCAGCAGTTACTCGGGTAACAGGGGCACTGGCTACACCTTC. Translating gives CASSYSGNRGTGYTF.

The chain employs TRBV19 and TRBJ1-5; 7 bases match TRBD1. Germline CDR1 is LNHDA and CDR2 is SQIVND (reference sequence). This CDR3 contains 15 residues. Unmatched junction bases numbered 9, after V lost 5 bases and J lost 5 bases. CDR3 nucleotide sequence: TGTGCCAGTAGTCGAGACAGGGTTTTCGATCAGCCCCAGCATTTT. This codes for CASSRDRVFDQPQHF.

This chain connects TRBV7-2 to TRBJ1-5; no firm D call. The CDR3 consists of 12 residues. Trimming pared 3 bases from V and 6 bases from J, leaving 6 bases between. CDR1 is SGHTA, CDR2 FQGNSA, per germline. In DNA, the CDR3 is TGTGCCAGCAGCTTTAAAGGTCAGCCCCAGCATTTT. Translated, it gives CASSFKGQPQHF.

This rearrangement joins TRBV6-5 to TRBJ2-7; D gene ambiguous. The CDR3 has 11 residues. Looked up from germline, CDR1 is MNHEY and CDR2 is SVGAGI. V was shortened by 10 bases and J by 5 bases, with 12 bases between the two germline ends. CDR3 region: CATQNRDEQYF. CDR3 coding DNA: TGTGCCACCCAGAACCGCGACGAGCAGTACTTC.

This clone was recorded only once. The V call is TRBV4-2, the J call TRBJ1-2, with TRBD1 identical over 9 bases. V gave up 1 base and J gave up 6 bases; unmatched junction bases: 15. Germline V gene sequence: CDR1 LGHNA, CDR2 YNFKEQ. This CDR3 is built from 18 residues. The CDR3 bases are TGTGCCAGCAGCCAAGTCTTAGGCGTAACAGGGGGCAGAGATGGCTACACCTTC. It is translated as CASSQVLGVTGGRDGYTF.

This chain joins TRBV7-9 and TRBJ2-5; 7 bases are shared with TRBD1. Trimming cost V 5 bases and J 4 bases; bases outside gene matches: 13. This CDR3 region has 16 residues. Germline-derived CDR1 and CDR2 are SEHNR and FQNEAQ (reference sequence). CDR3 nucleotide sequence: TGTGCCAGCAGCCCCATCCCCAGACAGGGACGAGAGACCCAGTACTTC. It encodes CASSPIPRQGRETQYF.

The sample holds one count of this clone. CDR3 in DNA: TGTGCCAGCAGCTCGATGGACAGGCCCCTACGGGGTGGCTACACCTTC. As protein: CASSSMDRPLRGGYTF. The chain joins TRBV5-5 to TRBJ1-2, with 7 bases fitting TRBD1. Trimming at V came to 3 bases and at J to 7 bases, leaving 15 bases not matched to a gene. This CDR3 spans 16 amino acids. The germline gives CDR1 SGHKS, CDR2 YYEKEE (reference sequence).